The TCR beta chain described here comes from a study of beta chain features in type 1 diabetes (dated by TCRdb to the late 2010s). Looking at the study overall: No differences in mean age, gender distribution, total cell number or subset yield were found between patients and healthy donors. A total of roughly 99 million sorted cells were examined across all samples, and the number of cells per subset was strongly correlated with RNA yield. The study compared TCRB repertoires of sorted circulating CD4+ T cell subsets between recently diagnosed type 1 diabetes patients and matched healthy donors. Whereas all 30 or so donors provided naive and central memory subsets, regulatory and stem cell-like memory subsets were isolated from just 8 patients and about 8 healthy donors.

The CDR3 contains 16 residues, cysteine and phenylalanine counted. Of the read, only the CDR3 DNA is kept; its 48 bases are in frame from base 1. The germline V gene (reference sequence) yields SEHNR for CDR1 and FQNEAQ for CDR2. At the junction V is shortened by 0 bases and J by 5 bases; bases outside the gene matches: 4. A few counts support this clone. It has no known antigen specificity. No clone much larger than this one lies a single base away; base qualities are absent. The paper as a whole reports these results and caveats: Naive, central memory and regulatory TCRB repertoires appeared more similar among patients than among healthy donors. In all four CD4+ subsets, TCRB CDR3 length was moderately but significantly shorter in type 1 diabetes patients. Patients with type 1 diabetes made fewer insertions and deleted more nucleotides at VDJ recombination sites, implying thymic rearrangement abnormalities. Because cDNA was sequenced instead of genomic DNA, activated cells with high expression could be over-represented, although the groups did not differ in activation or CD3 levels. Only small numbers of individuals were included in the HLA sub-analyses, which left unresolved whether HLA type had any influence on TCRB rearrangement. PCR may preferentially amplify shorter templates, but because patient and control samples were amplified and corrected together, any resulting skew would affect both groups equally.

From each donor, a single peripheral blood sample of approximately 0.11 L on average was drawn into heparinised tubes. A BD FACSAria II and a panel including CD45RO, CCR7, CD25, CD127, CD95 and CD27 were used to sort naive, central memory, regulatory and stem cell-like memory CD4+ T cells. Every sorted population had a purity above 98%. PBMCs were separated immediately by Lymphoprep density gradient centrifugation and were stained directly, without being cultured. To minimize batch effects, samples were stained and sorted in pairs, one healthy donor with one patient per experiment. The entire amount of isolated RNA was reverse transcribed using the High Capacity cDNA Reverse Transcription Kit, so the sequenced TCRB transcripts were expressed ones. Naive, central memory and regulatory T cell samples underwent deep immunoSEQ sequencing, averaging about 3.3 million total reads per sample. Sorted cells were lysed in RLT buffer, and RNA was extracted using DNase-treated RNeasy Micro or Mini kits according to cell number. To prevent cross-contamination, every cell subset was processed on its own, while patient and healthy donor samples were processed together. The immunoSEQ multiplex PCR was used to amplify TCRB sequences from cDNA, yielding 87-bp fragments that span the CDR3 region. Amplicons were sequenced on the Illumina HiSeq platform. For the original study's pipeline: PCR bias was corrected computationally using synthetic template baselines, and reads within Hamming distance 2 were collapsed, with unmergeable singletons discarded. Reads were aligned against IMGT so that V, D and J genes, CDR3 length and insertions or deletions at six rearrangement sites could be assigned. Within each subset, clonotype counts were normalized to the number of sorted cells before true diversity and Gini coefficients were calculated with the tcR R package. The overlap coefficient, calculated on TCRB nucleotide sequences, was used to measure repertoire sharing. The immuneACCESS repertoire file appears here via TCRdb, limited to in-frame rearrangements. These files lack a portion of the clones; in checked studies, under half of the deficit traces to unresolved V genes, and the cause of the others is not known. The V and J calls and the clone size are those of that table, but D and trimming were determined from the DNA. The table for this sample lists some 270,000 clones; 8% of them were counted only once. The top ten clonotypes cover roughly 1% of the sample.

This receptor was identified in a woman under 30 in good health. The chain couples TRBV7-9 to TRBJ2-1; TRBD2 aligns with 10 central bases. Sequencing used central memory CD4+ T cells from blood. The CDR3 has the sequence CASSLARTSGNNEQFF. The bases read TGTGCCAGCAGCTTAGCGCGGACTAGCGGCAACAATGAGCAGTTCTTC.